This TCR beta chain was recovered during a study of shared clonotypes between healthy human individuals. For the study at large: The plates for each donor numbered three CD4 naive, three CD4 memory, two CD8 naive and one CD8 memory. Study-wide results and limits: Rarefaction demonstrated incomplete sorted-subset sequencing despite large depth. It was only blood that was sampled, and tissue repertoires likely differ.

Regarding this clone: Antigen specificity is unknown.

Profiled with immunoSEQ multiplex PCR; TCRdb holds only in-frame clones, not every one. The sample includes about 770,000 clones, 55% to 80% seen only once; the top ten take more than 1.5%. The CDR3 sequence is 13 residues long. Trimming removed 4 bases from V and 4 bases from J, with 10 bases in between. Germline CDR1 MNHNS, CDR2 SASEGT. Memory CD4+ cells were the fraction left after CD45RA+ naive selection. The clonotype originates from a woman in her thirties in good health. This chain joins TRBV6-1 and TRBJ1-2, with D maybe TRBD1 (6 bases). Sequenced sample: memory CD4+ T cells sorted from blood. Subset noted: CD45RA-negative fraction. The CDR3: CASSVDSVYGYTF. CDR3 coding DNA: TGTGCCAGCAGTGTGGACAGCGTCTATGGCTACACCTTC.